These 9 T cell receptor beta chains were sequenced from one sample in a study of post-analysis software for immune sequencing data. General study results and limits: About five TRBV segments occurring more often in patients than controls included TRBV5-6, TRBV5-1 and TRBV20-1.

Built from TCR beta cDNA, the libraries had unique molecular identifiers in them. TCRdb analysed the PCR reads with MiXCR anew, one entry per CDR3 protein. Altogether 750,000 to 950,000 distinct CDR3 sequences are present, approximately 53% being singletons, with the ten largest covering 4.6%. Their recognized antigens are unknown. Material for sequencing was blood. Receptors originate from a girl aged 10-17 years with multiple sclerosis.

V and J are TRBV7-3 and TRBJ2-1; a possible D gene is TRBD2 (5 bases). CDR1 is SGHTA, CDR2 FQGTGA, per germline. Deletions cut 1 base from V and 7 bases from J, with 14 bases between. CDR3 length equals 15 residues. CDR3 region: CASSLRVREGNEQFF. The CDR3 coding sequence is TGTGCCAGCAGCTTAAGAGTTCGGGAAGGGAATGAGCAGTTCTTC.

The chain uses TRBV5-1 and TRBJ2-7, with 11 bases lining up with TRBD2. Per germline, CDR1 SGHRS and CDR2 YFSETQ. This CDR3 contains 15 residues. V gave up 5 bases and J gave up 3 bases; unmatched junction bases: 7. The CDR3 reads CASRASTSGVYEQYF. CDR3 sequence (DNA): TGCGCCAGCAGGGCCTCGACTAGCGGGGTCTACGAGCAGTACTTC.

V usage is TRBV7-3 and J usage is TRBJ2-1, with TRBD2 identical over 7 bases. Germline V gives CDR1 SGHTA, CDR2 FQGTGA. There are 13 residues in the CDR3. The trim removed 4 bases at V and 8 bases at J, leaving 5 bases unmatched. DNA for the CDR3: TGTGCCAGCAGCTCGACGGGACTACATGAGCAGTTCTTC. The encoded protein is CASSSTGLHEQFF.

This sequence joins TRBV12-3 or TRBV12-4 and TRBJ2-5; 10 bases line up with TRBD2. The V segment lost 6 bases and the J segment 0 bases; nucleotides outside the gene matches: 13. This CDR3 region has 18 residues. CDR3 DNA: TGTGCCAGCAGCCCATGGACTAGCGGTCCTCGAAACCAAGAGACCCAGTACTTC. This gives the protein CASSPWTSGPRNQETQYF.

This clonotype was seen a handful of times. The CDR3 DNA follows: TGTGCCAGCAGTTCCACGGAGCTGGGAAACATTCAGTACTTC. Translation: CASSSTELGNIQYF. The chain joins TRBV12-3 or TRBV12-4 to TRBJ2-4; D remains unclear. This CDR3 comprises 14 residues. V lost 4 bases and J lost 6, with 13 bases in between.

The rearrangement links TRBV3-1 to TRBJ1-1; D is possibly TRBD1 (5 bases). The germline gives CDR1 LGHDT, CDR2 YNNKEL (reference sequence). V gave up 0 bases and J gave up 0 bases, with 8 bases separating them. This CDR3 comprises 15 residues. The CDR3 reads CASSQERGLNTEAFF. The CDR3 DNA reads TGTGCCAGCAGCCAAGAGCGGGGACTGAACACTGAAGCTTTCTTT.

The chain links TRBV12-3 or TRBV12-4 to TRBJ2-4, with D perhaps matching TRBD2 (6 bases). The CDR3 has 15 amino acids. V lost 6 bases to trimming and J lost 1 base, with 13 bases between them. The CDR3 loop is CASSRGLRAKNIQYF. The DNA of the CDR3 is TGTGCCAGCAGCCGGGGGTTGCGGGCCAAAAACATTCAGTACTTC.

The V call is TRBV5-6, the J call TRBJ2-7; 7 bases line up with TRBD1. The CDR3 contains 15 residues. CDR1 and CDR2 from the germline V gene are SGHDT and YYEEEE. J gave up 2 bases and V 4 bases, and 9 bases lay outside the gene matches. The CDR3 protein is CASSGGQAYPYEQYF. DNA for the CDR3: TGTGCCAGCAGCGGTGGACAGGCATACCCCTACGAGCAGTACTTC.

The rearrangement links TRBV20-1 to TRBJ1-1; D might be TRBD1 (6 bases). The CDR3 totals 14 residues. Per germline, CDR1 DFQATT and CDR2 SNEGSKA (reference sequence). The V end was cut by 6 bases, the J end by 1 base, with 15 bases between. This CDR3 is CSAKPGHPNTEAFF. The CDR3 DNA sequence: TGCAGTGCGAAGCCGGGACATCCGAACACTGAAGCTTTCTTT.